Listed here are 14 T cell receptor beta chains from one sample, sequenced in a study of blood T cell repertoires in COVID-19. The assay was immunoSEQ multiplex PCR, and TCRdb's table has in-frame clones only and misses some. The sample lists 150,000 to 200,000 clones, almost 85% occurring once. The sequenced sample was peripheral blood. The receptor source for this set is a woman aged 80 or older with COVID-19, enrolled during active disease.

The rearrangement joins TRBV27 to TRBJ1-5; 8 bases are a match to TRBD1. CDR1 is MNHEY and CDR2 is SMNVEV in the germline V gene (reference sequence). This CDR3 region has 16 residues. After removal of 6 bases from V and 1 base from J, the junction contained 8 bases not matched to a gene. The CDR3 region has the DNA TGTGCCAGCAGACGGACAGGGCCCTTAAGCAATCAGCCCCAGCATTTT. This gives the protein CASRRTGPLSNQPQHF.

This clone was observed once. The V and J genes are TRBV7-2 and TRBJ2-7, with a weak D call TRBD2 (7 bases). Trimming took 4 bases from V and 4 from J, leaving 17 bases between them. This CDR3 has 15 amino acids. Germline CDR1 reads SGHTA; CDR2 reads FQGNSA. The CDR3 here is CASSSFGGGVYEQYF. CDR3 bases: TGTGCCAGCAGCTCATTTGGGGGGGGCGTTTACGAGCAGTACTTC.

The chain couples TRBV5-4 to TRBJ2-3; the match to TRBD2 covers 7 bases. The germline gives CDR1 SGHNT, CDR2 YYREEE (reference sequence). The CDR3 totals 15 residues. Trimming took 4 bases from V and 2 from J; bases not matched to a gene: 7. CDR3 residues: CASSQPSGPTDTQYF. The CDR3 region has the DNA TGTGCCAGCAGCCAACCTAGCGGTCCCACAGATACGCAGTATTTT.

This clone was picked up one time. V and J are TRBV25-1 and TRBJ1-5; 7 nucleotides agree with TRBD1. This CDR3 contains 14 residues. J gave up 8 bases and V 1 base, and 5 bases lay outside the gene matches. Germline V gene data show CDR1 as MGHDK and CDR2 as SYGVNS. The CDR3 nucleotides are TGTGCCAGCAGTGAATCCTGGACAGGCGAGCCCCAGCATTTT. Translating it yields CASSESWTGEPQHF. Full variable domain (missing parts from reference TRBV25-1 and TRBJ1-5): EADIYQTPRYLVIGTGKKITLECSQTMGHDKMYWYQQDPGMELHLIHYSYGVNSTEKGDLSSESTVSRIRTEHFPLTLESARPSHTSQYLCASSESWTGEPQHFGDGTRLSIL.

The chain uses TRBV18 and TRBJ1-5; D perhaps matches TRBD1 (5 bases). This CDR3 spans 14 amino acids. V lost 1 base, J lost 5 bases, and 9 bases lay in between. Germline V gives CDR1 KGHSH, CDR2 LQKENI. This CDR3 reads CASSPLRGDQPQHF. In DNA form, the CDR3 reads TGTGCCAGCTCACCACTCCGGGGGGATCAGCCCCAGCATTTT.

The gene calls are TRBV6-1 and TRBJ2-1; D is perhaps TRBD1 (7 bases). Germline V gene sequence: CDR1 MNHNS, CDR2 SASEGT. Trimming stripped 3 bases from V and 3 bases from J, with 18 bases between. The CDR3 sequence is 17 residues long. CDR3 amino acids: CASSDRGAQAYYNEQFF. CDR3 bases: TGTGCCAGCAGTGACAGGGGGGCTCAAGCCTACTACAATGAGCAGTTCTTC.

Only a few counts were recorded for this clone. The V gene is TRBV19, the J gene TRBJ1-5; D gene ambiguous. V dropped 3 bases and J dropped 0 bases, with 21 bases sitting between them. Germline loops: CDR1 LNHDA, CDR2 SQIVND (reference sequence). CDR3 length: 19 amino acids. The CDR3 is CASSMILPVSGYSNQPQHF. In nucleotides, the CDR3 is TGTGCCAGTAGTATGATACTGCCCGTTTCAGGATATAGCAATCAGCCCCAGCATTTT.

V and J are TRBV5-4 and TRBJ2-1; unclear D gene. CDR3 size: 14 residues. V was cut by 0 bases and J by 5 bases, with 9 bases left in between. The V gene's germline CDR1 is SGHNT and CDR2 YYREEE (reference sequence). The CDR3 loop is CASSLDALNNEQFF. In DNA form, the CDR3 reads TGTGCCAGCAGCTTGGATGCGCTTAACAATGAGCAGTTCTTC.

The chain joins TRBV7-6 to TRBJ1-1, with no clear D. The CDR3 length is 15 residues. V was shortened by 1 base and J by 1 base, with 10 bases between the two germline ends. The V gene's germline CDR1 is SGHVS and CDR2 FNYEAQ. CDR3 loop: CASSLVSAGNTEAFF. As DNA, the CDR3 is TGTGCCAGCAGCTTAGTGAGTGCGGGGAACACTGAAGCTTTCTTT.

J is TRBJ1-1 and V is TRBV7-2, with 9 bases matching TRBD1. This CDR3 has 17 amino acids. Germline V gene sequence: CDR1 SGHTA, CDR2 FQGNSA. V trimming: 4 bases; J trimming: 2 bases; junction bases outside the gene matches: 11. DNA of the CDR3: TGTGCCAGCAGCTCAGGGACAGGGCTAATCACTAACACTGAAGCTTTCTTT. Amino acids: CASSSGTGLITNTEAFF.

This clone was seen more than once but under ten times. CDR3 protein: CASTTGAPEAFF. DNA for the CDR3: TGTGCCAGCACCACAGGGGCGCCTGAAGCTTTCTTT. The V gene is TRBV2, the J gene TRBJ1-1; 7 bases agree with TRBD1. V trimming: 7 bases; J trimming: 6 bases; junction bases outside the gene matches: 5. Germline lookup yields CDR1 SNHLY and CDR2 FYNNEI. CDR3 length: 12 amino acids.

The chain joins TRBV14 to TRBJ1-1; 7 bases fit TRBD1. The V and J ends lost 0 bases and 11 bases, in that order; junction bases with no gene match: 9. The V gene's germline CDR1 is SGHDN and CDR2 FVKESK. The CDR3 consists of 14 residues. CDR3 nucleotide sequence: TGTGCCAGCAGCCAAGATCGAGGGGGCGCCGGGGCTTTCTTT. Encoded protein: CASSQDRGGAGAFF.

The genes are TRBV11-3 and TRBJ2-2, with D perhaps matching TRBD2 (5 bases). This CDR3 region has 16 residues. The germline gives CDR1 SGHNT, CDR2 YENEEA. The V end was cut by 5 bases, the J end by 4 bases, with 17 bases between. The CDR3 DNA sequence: TGTGCCAGCAGCGTCGGACCCCGCCGGGGCACCGGGGAGCTGTTTTTT. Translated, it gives CASSVGPRRGTGELFF.

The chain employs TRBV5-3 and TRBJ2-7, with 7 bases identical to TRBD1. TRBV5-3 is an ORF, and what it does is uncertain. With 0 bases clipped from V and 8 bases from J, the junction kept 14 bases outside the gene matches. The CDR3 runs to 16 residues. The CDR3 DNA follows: TGTGCCAGAAGCTTGGCCGCGGCAGGGGGTATTATGAAGCAGTACTTC. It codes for CARSLAAAGGIMKQYF.